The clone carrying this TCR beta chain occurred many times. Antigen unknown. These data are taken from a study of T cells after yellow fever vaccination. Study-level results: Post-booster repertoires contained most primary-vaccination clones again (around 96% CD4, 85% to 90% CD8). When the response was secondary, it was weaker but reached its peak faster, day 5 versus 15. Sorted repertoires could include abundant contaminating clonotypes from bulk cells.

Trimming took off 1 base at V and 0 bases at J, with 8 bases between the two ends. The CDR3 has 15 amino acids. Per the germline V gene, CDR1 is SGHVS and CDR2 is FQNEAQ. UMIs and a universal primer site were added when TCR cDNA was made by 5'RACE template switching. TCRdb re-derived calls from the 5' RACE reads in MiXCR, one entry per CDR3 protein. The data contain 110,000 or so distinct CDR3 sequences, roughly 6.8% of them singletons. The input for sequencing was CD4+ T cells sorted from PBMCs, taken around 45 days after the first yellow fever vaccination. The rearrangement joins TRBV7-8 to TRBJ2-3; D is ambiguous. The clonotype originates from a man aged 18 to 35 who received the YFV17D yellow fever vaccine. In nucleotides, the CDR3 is TGTGCCAGCAGCTTAGAAGGCCAGAGCACAGATACGCAGTATTTT. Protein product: CASSLEGQSTDTQYF. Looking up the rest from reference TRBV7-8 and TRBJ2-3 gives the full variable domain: GAGVSQSPRYKVAKRGQDVALRCDPISGHVSLFWYQQALGQGPEFLTYFQNEAQLDKSGLPSDRFFAERPEGSVSTLKIQRTQQEDSAVYLCASSLEGQSTDTQYFGPGTRLTVL.